The 16 T cell receptor delta chains below come from one sample, sequenced in a study of γδ T cells in repeated Plasmodium falciparum infection. TCRdb re-called clones from the multiplex PCR reads using CATT. This sample has tens of thousands of delta-chain clones, with approximately 1% found just once. Vgamma9/Vdelta2+ and Vdelta2-negative gammadelta T cells were flow-sorted from PBMC for bulk sequencing. Sequencing was carried out using gamma-delta T cells from blood. The receptors were gathered from a pool of human donors (malaria-infected and uninfected, not separated).

As to this clone: TCRdb pairs this DNA with a much larger clone's protein that differs at residue 10, likely a read error; the protein shown was translated from the DNA. The CDR3 DNA is TGTGCTCTTGGGGAACTTGGAGGGGACTCAGGTACTGGGAACTACCTTTCCGATAAACTCATCTTT. The encoded protein is CALGELGGDSGTGNYLSDKLIF. The V gene is TRDV1, the J gene TRDJ1; D might be TRDD3 (6 bases). Germline CDR1 TSWWSYY, CDR2 QGS. The ends were cut back, 0 bases at V and 3 bases at J, with 32 bases in the middle. This CDR3 spans 22 amino acids.

This clone was observed many times. TCRdb and the translated DNA give different amino acids at residue 3; the protein presented here is the one translated from the DNA. The rearrangement uses TRDV1 and TRDJ1; D is possibly TRDD2 (9 bases). This CDR3 has 20 amino acids. Germline CDR1 reads TSWWSYY; CDR2 reads QGS. CDR3 nucleotide sequence: TGTGCTCCTGGGACCTTCCTACAACTAGGTGAGAACTGGGGGGTCACGAAACTCATCTTT. Protein: CAPGTFLQLGENWGVTKLIF.

Points on this clone: TCRdb's entry gives the protein of a much larger clone, which mismatches this DNA's translation at residue 5, likely from a read error; the protein reported here is translated from the DNA. This rearrangement joins TRDV1 to TRDJ1, with D possibly matching TRDD2 (5 bases). The J gene is not listed in TCRdb, so it was assigned here from a DNA match to germline. Germline V gene lookup returns CDR1 TSWWSYY and CDR2 QGS. Between the trimmed V and J ends, which lost 5 bases and 2 bases, there was a span of 27 bases. The CDR3 runs to 19 residues. CDR3 region: CALGKSGPPVVLQTDKLIF. The CDR3 bases are TGTGCTCTTGGGAAATCGGGGCCCCCGGTCGTCCTTCAAACCGATAAACTCATCTTT.

Many counts were recorded for this clone. TCRdb's protein for this DNA is that of a much larger clone and differs from the translation at residue 10, likely a read error; the protein shown is the DNA translation. The chain is built from TRDV1 and TRDJ2; 7 bases match TRDD3. Germline trimming cut 2 bases from V and 6 bases from J; bases unmatched to any gene: 12. Germline assignment: CDR1 TSWWSYY and CDR2 QGS. The CDR3 totals 17 residues. The CDR3 bases are TGTGCTCTTGGGGAATTTGATTGGGGGACCTTGTCAGCACAACTCTTCTTT. It encodes CALGEFDWGTLSAQLFF.

A note on this clone: The TCRdb protein comes from a much larger clone and disagrees with this DNA's translation at residue 24, likely due to a read error; the protein given here is derived from the DNA. The CDR3 reads CALGELSVYAGPGGYGTALDTDKPIF. CDR3 coding DNA: TGTGCTCTTGGGGAACTTTCCGTCTACGCGGGACCTGGGGGATACGGGACAGCTTTGGACACCGATAAACCCATCTTT. J is TRDJ1 and V is TRDV1; 12 bases align to TRDD3. From germline, CDR1 is TSWWSYY and CDR2 QGS. CDR3 length equals 26 residues.

As for this clone: A read error likely explains why the TCRdb protein, taken from a much larger clone, differs from this DNA's translation at residue 12; the protein shown is translated from the DNA. The chain recombines TRDV1 with TRDJ1; D is perhaps TRDD3 (6 bases). The J gene, absent from TCRdb, was called here by matching the DNA to germline. The germline V and J ends were trimmed by 2 bases and 2 bases, with 39 bases remaining between them. The length of the CDR3 is 24 residues. Germline V gene sequence: CDR1 TSWWSYY, CDR2 QGS. CDR3 amino acids: CALGERVWPTGRYAREGRTDKLIF. For the CDR3, the DNA is TGTGCTCTTGGGGAAAGAGTATGGCCTACCGGGAGATACGCCAGGGAAGGGAGGACCGATAAACTCATCTTT.

Comments on this clone: A read error likely explains why the TCRdb protein, taken from a much larger clone, differs from this DNA's translation at residue 15; the protein shown is translated from the DNA. This rearrangement joins TRDV1 to TRDJ2; TRDD3 matches at 8 bases. No J gene is reported in TCRdb; it was inferred here by comparing the DNA with germline. The trim removed 3 bases at V and 0 bases at J, leaving 24 bases unmatched. From germline, CDR1 is TSWWSYY and CDR2 QGS. The CDR3 consists of 23 residues. This CDR3 is CALGDPPEGWGIVSVPLTAQLFF. CDR3 sequence (DNA): TGTGCTCTTGGGGATCCCCCGGAAGGTTGGGGGATTGTGTCTGTCCCTTTGACAGCACAACTCTTCTTT.

This clone was seen more than once but under ten times. TCRdb shows a much larger clone's protein in place of this DNA's translation, and the two differ at residue 20, likely through a read error; the protein shown is translated from the DNA. This chain joins TRDV1 and TRDJ1; 11 positions agree with TRDD3. The J gene was not available in TCRdb and was assigned here by matching the DNA to germline segments. Germline V gene data show CDR1 as TSWWSYY and CDR2 as QGS. The CDR3 runs to 25 residues. V shed 3 bases, J shed 3 bases, and the junction held 33 bases outside the gene matches. The CDR3: CALGDLSTPFPEGLYWGITADKLIF. The CDR3 coding sequence is TGTGCTCTTGGGGATTTGTCCACCCCATTCCCTGAGGGATTGTACTGGGGGATAACGGCCGATAAACTCATCTTT.

This clone turned up a few times. Since a far larger clone is one base different, this is likely a read error. This sample also contains other DNA sequences that code for the same CDR3. V gene TRDV1 combines with J gene TRDJ4; 13 bases line up with TRDD3. The J gene is not listed in TCRdb, so it was assigned here from a DNA match to germline. The germline CDR1 and CDR2 sequences are TSWWSYY and QGS. J lost 7 bases, V lost 2 bases, and 40 bases had no gene match. CDR3 length equals 26 residues. CDR3 protein: CALGEIKRPTGYYCTIKLGDTYGLIF. The CDR3 DNA follows: TGTGCTCTTGGGGAAATAAAACGTCCTACTGGGTATTACTGTACGATTAAACTGGGGGATACGTACGGCCTGATCTTT.

As regards this clone: TCRdb attributes to this sequence the protein of a much larger clone, which differs from the DNA translation at residue 15; a read error is likely, and the protein displayed is translated from the DNA. The chain links TRDV2 to TRDJ1, with 10 bases identical to TRDD3. TCRdb lists no J gene, so it was determined here by aligning the DNA to germline. The CDR3 is made up of 18 amino acids. CDR1 and CDR2 from the germline V gene are GEAIGNYY and EKD. CDR3 amino acids: CACDPASLGDPHTDELIF. As DNA, the CDR3 is TGTGCCTGTGACCCAGCATCACTGGGGGATCCTCACACCGATGAACTCATCTTT.

The table lists this clone with many counts. The mismatch at residue 6 between this DNA's translation and the TCRdb protein of a much larger clone likely reflects a read error; the protein shown is translated from the DNA. The chain uses TRDV1 and TRDJ1; the match to TRDD3 covers 12 bases. The J gene comes from matching the DNA to germline here; TCRdb lacks it. Germline assignment: CDR1 TSWWSYY and CDR2 QGS. The CDR3 has 22 amino acids. The V segment lost 6 bases and the J segment 3 bases; nucleotides outside the gene matches: 26. CDR3 DNA: TGTGCTCTTGGAGATCTCCCTTCTGTGAGGGGGATACTGGGGGATACACCCGATAAACTCATCTTT. As protein: CALGDLPSVRGILGDTPDKLIF.

About this clone itself: Translating this DNA gives a protein that differs at residue 10 from the TCRdb one, which belongs to a much larger clone; a read error is likely, and the protein shown is this translation. The chain links TRDV2 to TRDJ1; possible D gene TRDD3, 5 bases. Germline matching of the DNA provided the J gene here, since TCRdb leaves it blank. The CDR3 is 19 amino acids. Trimming took off 0 bases at V and 1 base at J, with 23 bases between the two ends. CDR1 GEAIGNYY and CDR2 EKD come from the germline V gene. CDR3 residues: CACDTVMGTVGFATDKLIF. CDR3 DNA: TGTGCCTGTGACACCGTCATGGGGACTGTGGGATTCGCCACCGATAAACTCATCTTT.

This clone occurred many times. The protein TCRdb lists belongs to a much larger clone and differs from this DNA's translation at residue 8, which points to a read error; the protein shown is made from the DNA. This chain uses TRDV2 with TRDJ1; 7 positions agree with TRDD3. CDR1 is GEAIGNYY, CDR2 EKD, per germline. CDR3 length: 15 residues. V shed 0 bases and J 3 bases; nucleotides not matched to a gene: 6. CDR3 sequence reads: CACDTLGGQSDKLIF. The CDR3 DNA follows: TGTGCCTGTGACACCCTGGGGGGTCAGTCCGATAAACTCATCTTT.

A remark on this clone: TCRdb's listed protein matches a much larger clone and diverges from this DNA's translation at residue 16, likely through a read error; the protein shown comes from the DNA. The V gene is listed as TRDV2; no J gene was called; the table's TRDD3 call for D was not verified on the DNA. Germline loops: CDR1 GEAIGNYY, CDR2 EKD. The CDR3 has 18 amino acids. CDR3 DNA: TGTGCCTGTGACACCGAAGGGGACCACTCCTGGGACACCCGACAGATATTTTTC. Translating gives CACDTEGDHSWDTRQIFF.

With respect to this clone: The protein recorded in TCRdb matches a much larger clone and deviates from this DNA's translation at residue 10, suggesting a read error; the protein here is obtained by translating the DNA. The chain carries TRDV2 and TRDJ1; D remains unclear. Germline matching of the DNA provided the J gene here, since TCRdb leaves it blank. With 0 bases removed from V and 4 bases from J, the gap between germline ends came to 14 bases. This CDR3 is 15 amino acids long. CDR1 GEAIGNYY and CDR2 EKD come from the germline V gene. The CDR3 spells CACDTASRNIDKLIF. The CDR3, as DNA: TGTGCCTGTGACACCGCATCCCGTAACATCGATAAACTCATCTTT.

A note on this clone: Possible read error: a much larger clone is one base away. Other DNA sequences in the same sample also yield this CDR3. This chain joins TRDV1 and TRDJ1; maybe TRDD3 (6 bases). The J gene comes from matching the DNA to germline here; TCRdb lacks it. Germline CDR1 and CDR2: TSWWSYY and QGS. This CDR3 is 18 amino acids long. The V gene lost 9 bases and the J gene lost 1 base, with 27 bases spanning the gap. For the CDR3, the DNA is TGTGCTCTCACCCTAACCTTACTGGGAGATACTCTCACCGATAAACTCATCTTT. Protein: CALTLTLLGDTLTDKLIF.